The source of this T cell receptor beta chain is a study of identical twins. General observations from the study: Cross-sectional statistical analysis was relied on for the conclusions, without the same donors being followed.

For this clonotype: Its antigen is undetermined.

The V gene lost 7 bases and the J gene lost 4 bases, with 13 bases spanning the gap. Per germline, CDR1 MNHNS and CDR2 SASEGT. The CDR3 covers 13 residues. Each CDR3 protein gets one entry after TCRdb re-called the 5' RACE reads with MiXCR. This sample has roughly 720,000 distinct CDR3 sequences, with roughly 20% found just once. The sample was also linked to a second study, of T cells expressing NK-cell markers. That publication notes: Each of about six donors carried dominant NKG2C+ clonotypes accounting for about 1.0-8% of CD8+ T cells. Where several donors were concerned, these clonotypes also led the CD3+CD56-NKG2C+ fraction. It remained uncertain whether the expanded NKG2C+ T cell clones were specific for HCMV antigens.

The V and J genes are TRBV6-1 and TRBJ1-2, with D possibly being TRBD1 (5 bases). This sequence was found in a woman in her late teens or twenties in good health. Sequenced input: PBMCs. The CDR3: CASNLGVLYGYTF. CDR3 DNA: TGTGCCAGCAACTTGGGGGTTCTCTATGGCTACACCTTC.